The following is a T cell receptor (beta chain) sequence with its context. This record belongs to a study of PD-1 blockade in classical Hodgkin lymphoma. Time point reported: cycle 4 day 1 (C4D1), after less than seven weeks of nivolumab. With no exception, relapse followed autologous stem cell transplantation in all patients, and brentuximab vedotin exposure varied. The protocol was immunoSEQ multiplex PCR, while the TCRdb copy is restricted to in-frame clones and leaves out a portion. The table records tens of thousands of clones, roughly 80% of them present only once. This CDR3 comprises 14 residues. Trimming cost V 3 bases and J 2 bases; bases outside gene matches: 2. The V gene's germline CDR1 is SGHNT and CDR2 YYREEE (reference sequence).

The V and J genes are TRBV5-4 and TRBJ2-3, with 8 nucleotides matching TRBD1. The sample was peripheral blood mononuclear cells (PBMCs), taken before the fourth cycle of nivolumab. The clonotype was recovered from a human donor with classical Hodgkin lymphoma. The DNA for the CDR3 is TGTGCCAGCAGCTCGACAGGGGACACAGATACGCAGTATTTT. As protein: CASSSTGDTDTQYF.